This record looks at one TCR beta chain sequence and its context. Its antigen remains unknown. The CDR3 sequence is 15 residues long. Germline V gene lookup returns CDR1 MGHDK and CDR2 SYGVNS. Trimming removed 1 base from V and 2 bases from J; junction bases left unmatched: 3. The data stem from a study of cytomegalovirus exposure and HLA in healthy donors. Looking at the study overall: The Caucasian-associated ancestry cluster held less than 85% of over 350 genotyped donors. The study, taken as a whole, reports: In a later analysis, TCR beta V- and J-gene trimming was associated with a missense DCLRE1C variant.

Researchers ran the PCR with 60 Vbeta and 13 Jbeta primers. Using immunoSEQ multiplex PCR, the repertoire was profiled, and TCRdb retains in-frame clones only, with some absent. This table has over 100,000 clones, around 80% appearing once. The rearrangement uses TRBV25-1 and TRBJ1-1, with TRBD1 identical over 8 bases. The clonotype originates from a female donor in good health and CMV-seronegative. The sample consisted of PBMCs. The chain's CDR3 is CASSEFSGGNTEAFF. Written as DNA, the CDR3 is TGTGCCAGCAGTGAATTCTCAGGGGGCAACACTGAAGCTTTCTTT. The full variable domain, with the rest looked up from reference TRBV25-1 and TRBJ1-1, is EADIYQTPRYLVIGTGKKITLECSQTMGHDKMYWYQQDPGMELHLIHYSYGVNSTEKGDLSSESTVSRIRTEHFPLTLESARPSHTSQYLCASSEFSGGNTEAFFGQGTRLTVV.